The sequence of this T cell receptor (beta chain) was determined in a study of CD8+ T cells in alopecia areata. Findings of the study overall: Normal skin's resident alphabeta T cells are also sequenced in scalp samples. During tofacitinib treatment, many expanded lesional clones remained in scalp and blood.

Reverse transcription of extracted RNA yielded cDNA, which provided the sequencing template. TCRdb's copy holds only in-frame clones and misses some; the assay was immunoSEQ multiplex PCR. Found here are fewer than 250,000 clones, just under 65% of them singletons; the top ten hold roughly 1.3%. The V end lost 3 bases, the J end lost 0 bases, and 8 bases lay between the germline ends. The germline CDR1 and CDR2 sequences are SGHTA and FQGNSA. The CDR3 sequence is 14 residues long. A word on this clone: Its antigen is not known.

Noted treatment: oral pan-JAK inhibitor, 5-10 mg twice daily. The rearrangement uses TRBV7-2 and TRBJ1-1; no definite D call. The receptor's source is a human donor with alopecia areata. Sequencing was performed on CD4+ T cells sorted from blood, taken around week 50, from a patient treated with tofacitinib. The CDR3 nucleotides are TGTGCCAGCAGCTTTGGAAGGGTGAACACTGAAGCTTTCTTT. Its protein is CASSFGRVNTEAFF.